One sample yielded the 17 T cell receptor beta chains listed below, sequenced in a study of blood T cell repertoires in COVID-19. Only in-frame clones appear in the TCRdb table, and some are missing; sequencing was by immunoSEQ multiplex PCR. The sample contains approximately 290,000 clones, approximately 85% of which appear only once. The sample was peripheral blood. The receptors originated from a human donor with COVID-19, enrolled during active disease. The donor label of this sample is uncertain.

The chain couples TRBV2 to TRBJ2-5; 8 nucleotides line up with TRBD2. Germline lookup yields CDR1 SNHLY and CDR2 FYNNEI. The CDR3 is 16 amino acids. V gave up 11 bases and J gave up 1 base; unmatched junction bases: 15. The CDR3 DNA is TGTGCCTCTACGTGGGCTAGCGGGCCCTTCCAAGAGACCCAGTACTTC. Its translation is CASTWASGPFQETQYF.

The V gene is TRBV7-3, the J gene TRBJ1-3; 10 bases line up with TRBD1. The V gene's germline CDR1 is SGHTA and CDR2 FQGTGA. The CDR3 extends over 18 amino acids. The trim removed 4 bases at V and 3 bases at J, leaving 12 bases unmatched. CDR3 nucleotide sequence: TGTGCCAGCAGCTCTCCGACCGGGACAGGGGTTATTGGAAACACCATATATTTT. It translates to CASSSPTGTGVIGNTIYF.

This sequence joins TRBV3-1 (or the pseudogene TRBV3-2) and TRBJ2-1; perhaps TRBD2 as D (6 bases). The germline CDR1 and CDR2 sequences are LGHDT and YNNKEL (reference sequence). This CDR3 has 15 residues. V lost 5 bases to trimming and J lost 0 bases, with 11 bases between them. This chain's CDR3 is CASSLADSSYNEQFF. The CDR3 region has the DNA TGTGCCAGCAGCTTAGCGGATAGCTCCTACAATGAGCAGTTCTTC.

This clone has only one observation. The chain joins TRBV18 to TRBJ1-1; the D is unclear. Deletions cut 1 base from V and 5 bases from J, with 8 bases between. The CDR3 totals 13 residues. Germline V lookup: CDR1 KGHSH, CDR2 LQKENI. The CDR3 protein is CASSPQPDTEAFF. The DNA of the CDR3 is TGTGCCAGCTCACCACAACCAGATACTGAAGCTTTCTTT.

This rearrangement joins TRBV6-6 to TRBJ1-2; D might be TRBD1 (6 bases). The germline CDR1 and CDR2 sequences are MNHNY and SVGAGI (reference sequence). V was pared by 0 bases and J by 0 bases, with 11 bases between. This CDR3 has 16 amino acids. Here the CDR3 reads CASSYSRDTANYGYTF. Here the CDR3 DNA reads TGTGCCAGCAGTTACTCGAGGGACACAGCTAACTATGGCTACACCTTC.

J is TRBJ1-4 and V is TRBV18, with D unresolved. Trimming took off 1 base at V and 0 bases at J, with 6 bases between the two ends. This CDR3 spans 15 amino acids. The germline V gene has CDR1 KGHSH and CDR2 LQKENI. The CDR3 DNA follows: TGTGCCAGCTCACCACATCATGCAACTAATGAAAAACTGTTTTTT. Translated, it gives CASSPHHATNEKLFF.

This chain connects TRBV29-1 to TRBJ2-7; TRBD1 might be the D (6 bases). Germline CDR1 is SQVTM and CDR2 is ANQGSEA. This CDR3 region has 15 residues. The ends were cut back, 3 bases at V and 1 base at J, with 16 bases in the middle. CDR3 bases: TGCAGCGTTGAGTATGCAGGGGATAGGTCCTACGAGCAGTACTTC. Translated, it gives CSVEYAGDRSYEQYF.

The chain is built from TRBV5-4 and TRBJ2-1; TRBD2 matches at 8 bases. The CDR3 length is 16 residues. Trimming removed 0 bases from V and 4 bases from J; junction bases left unmatched: 6. Germline CDR1 SGHNT, CDR2 YYREEE (reference sequence). This CDR3 reads CASSLERGQLYNEQFF. CDR3 DNA sequence: TGTGCCAGCAGCTTGGAGCGGGGGCAACTTTACAATGAGCAGTTCTTC.

This chain joins TRBV7-2 and TRBJ2-2; perhaps TRBD2 as D (6 bases). The CDR3 runs 14 residues. V lost 8 bases and J lost 0, with 10 bases in between. Germline V gene sequence: CDR1 SGHTA, CDR2 FQGNSA. CDR3 region: CASRRESNTGELFF. In DNA, the CDR3 is TGTGCCAGCCGGCGGGAATCGAACACCGGGGAGCTGTTTTTT.

V is TRBV24-1 and J is TRBJ1-2; D is perhaps TRBD1 (5 bases). CDR1 is KGHDR, CDR2 SFDVKD, per germline. Trimming stripped 8 bases from V and 2 bases from J, with 17 bases between. CDR3 length: 15 amino acids. CDR3 sequence reads: CATIDRVPLNYGYTF. CDR3 DNA: TGTGCCACCATCGACAGAGTACCGCTAAACTATGGCTACACCTTC.

The rearrangement uses TRBV19 and TRBJ2-3, with TRBD2 matching 8 bases. CDR1 is LNHDA, CDR2 SQIVND, per germline (reference sequence). The CDR3 loop spans 13 amino acids. V was clipped by 7 bases and J by 4 bases; unmatched bases: 4. In nucleotides, the CDR3 is TGTGCCAGTACCCAGCGGGGGTCAGATACGCAGTATTTT. It translates to CASTQRGSDTQYF.

This clone has a handful of counts. The rearrangement links TRBV24-1 to TRBJ2-1; possible D gene TRBD2, 6 bases. This CDR3 is 16 amino acids long. Germline V gives CDR1 KGHDR, CDR2 SFDVKD. Trimming took 0 bases from V and 6 from J, leaving 14 bases between them. CDR3 sequence: CATSDLQTSYSNEQFF. For the CDR3, the DNA is TGTGCCACCAGTGATTTGCAGACTAGTTATAGCAATGAGCAGTTCTTC.

This clone was seen only once. V usage is TRBV11-2 and J usage is TRBJ2-1; TRBD2 aligns across 9 bases. V dropped 5 bases and J dropped 12; count of bases not matched to a gene: 11. The CDR3 contains 14 residues. Per the germline V gene, CDR1 is SGHAT and CDR2 is FQNNGV. CDR3 protein: CASSISSGTSRQFF. Here the CDR3 DNA reads TGTGCCAGCAGCATCTCCTCCGGGACTAGCCGGCAGTTCTTC.

The gene calls are TRBV11-2 and TRBJ2-3; 7 bases line up with TRBD2. Germline V gene sequence: CDR1 SGHAT, CDR2 FQNNGV. The CDR3 loop spans 15 amino acids. V was clipped by 2 bases and J by 6 bases; unmatched bases: 8. The CDR3 region is CASSLWEGIWDTQYF. The CDR3 DNA follows: TGTGCCAGCAGCTTATGGGAGGGCATCTGGGATACGCAGTATTTT.

CDR3: CAWQRGGTTDTQYF. The CDR3 DNA sequence: TGTGCCTGGCAAAGGGGGGGAACTACAGATACGCAGTATTTT. The rearrangement uses TRBV30 and TRBJ2-3; D is perhaps TRBD2 (7 bases). The V gene's germline CDR1 is GTSNPN and CDR2 SVGIG (reference sequence). Trimming cost V 5 bases and J 3 bases, with 15 bases left between them. There are 14 residues in the CDR3. Variable domain in full (rest from reference TRBV30 and TRBJ2-3): SQTIHQWPATLVQPVGSPLSLECTVEGTSNPNLYWYRQAAGRGLQLLFYSVGIGQISSEVPQNLSASRPQDRQFILSSKKLLLSDSGFYLCAWQRGGTTDTQYFGPGTRLTVL.

The chain is built from TRBV5-6 and TRBJ2-3, with D uncertain. The germline V gene has CDR1 SGHDT and CDR2 YYEEEE. The CDR3 is made up of 13 amino acids. V lost 2 bases, J lost 6 bases, and 10 bases lay in between. CDR3 sequence reads: CASSFQARDTQYF. CDR3 coding DNA: TGTGCCAGCAGCTTTCAGGCCCGCGATACGCAGTATTTT.

Comment on this clone: Other DNA variants within this sample encode the same CDR3. This chain uses TRBV2 with TRBJ2-1; 12 positions agree with TRBD2. The trim removed 1 base at V and 7 bases at J, leaving 2 bases unmatched. The germline V gene has CDR1 SNHLY and CDR2 FYNNEI. This CDR3 region has 15 residues. Here the CDR3 reads CASSEGLAGGNEQFF. The CDR3 DNA reads as TGTGCCAGCAGTGAAGGGCTAGCGGGGGGGAATGAGCAGTTCTTC.